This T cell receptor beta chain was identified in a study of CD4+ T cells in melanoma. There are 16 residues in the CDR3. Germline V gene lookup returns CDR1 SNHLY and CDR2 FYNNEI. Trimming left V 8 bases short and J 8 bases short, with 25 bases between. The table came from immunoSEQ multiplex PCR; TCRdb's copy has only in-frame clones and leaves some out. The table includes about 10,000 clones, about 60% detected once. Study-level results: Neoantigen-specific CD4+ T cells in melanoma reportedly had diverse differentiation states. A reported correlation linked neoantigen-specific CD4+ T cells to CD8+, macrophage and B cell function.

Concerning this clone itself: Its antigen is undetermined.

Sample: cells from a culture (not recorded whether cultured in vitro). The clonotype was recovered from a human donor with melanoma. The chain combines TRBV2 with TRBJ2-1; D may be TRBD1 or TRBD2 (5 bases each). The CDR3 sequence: CASEQPLRDVNYEQFF. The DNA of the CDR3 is TGTGCCAGCGAGCAACCCCTCCGGGACGTTAACTATGAGCAGTTCTTC.